Included here is one TCR beta chain sequence, with context. The target antigen is unknown. The entry originates in a study of shared clonotypes between healthy human individuals. Study-level information: CD8 memory received one plate per donor, CD8 naive two, CD4 memory three and CD4 naive three. The study's findings and limits: Generally, estimated richness proved larger in naive subsets than it did in memory subsets.

Germline CDR1 is SGHDT and CDR2 is YYEEEE. The V end lost 4 bases, the J end lost 4 bases, and 12 bases lay between the germline ends. The CDR3 spans 14 residues. Genomic DNA (from each subset) was split evenly across several immunoSEQ plates. Libraries were prepared by immunoSEQ multiplex PCR; TCRdb keeps only in-frame clonotypes and omits some of them. The table shows 2 million to 2.5 million clones, with roughly 92% occurring only once. Input material: naive CD4+ T cells from PBMCs. Subset denoted: CD45RA+ positively selected. The receptor's source is a man between 18 and 35 years old in good health. Some clones in this sample may be carry-over from other donors' samples. The chain uses TRBV5-6 and TRBJ1-3; no clear D. The CDR3 coding sequence is TGTGCCAGCAGCCTAGCCGGCCTCGGAAACACCATATATTTT. This codes for CASSLAGLGNTIYF.